Following are 19 T cell receptor beta chains from one sample sequenced in a study of spatial heterogeneity in lung cancer. Described time point: blood at routine non-recurrence follow-up after resection. MiXCR, run by TCRdb on the 5' RACE reads, gives a single entry per CDR3 protein. In the table there are 15,000 to 20,000 distinct CDR3 sequences, roughly 6.3% of which are singletons. The sample was PBMCs, taken at follow-up. The receptors here all came from a male donor with early-stage non-small cell lung cancer.

This clonotype occurred many times. The chain joins TRBV5-1 to TRBJ1-2; 9 nucleotides align to TRBD1. V dropped 3 bases and J dropped 6; count of bases not matched to a gene: 6. Germline CDR1 reads SGHRS; CDR2 reads YFSETQ. The CDR3 consists of 14 residues. CDR3 protein: CASSSTGGANGYTF. The CDR3 bases are TGCGCCAGCAGCTCTACAGGGGGCGCGAATGGCTACACCTTC. Complete variable domain (other parts from reference TRBV5-1 and TRBJ1-2): KAGVTQTPRYLIKTRGQQVTLSCSPISGHRSVSWYQQTPGQGLQFLFEYFSETQRNKGNFPGRFSGRQFSNSRSEMNVSTLELGDSALYLCASSSTGGANGYTFGSGTRLTVV.

This clonotype was seen ten or more times. This chain connects TRBV7-3 to TRBJ2-3, with D perhaps matching TRBD2 (5 bases). Germline-derived CDR1 and CDR2 are SGHTA and FQGTGA. This CDR3 is built from 14 residues. V gave up 6 bases and J gave up 6 bases, with 16 bases separating them. The DNA for the CDR3 is TGTGCCAGCAGTGCGTGGGGAGATCGGGATACGCAGTATTTT. Protein product: CASSAWGDRDTQYF. The whole variable domain, remainder taken from reference TRBV7-3 and TRBJ2-3, is GAGVSQTPSNKVTEKGKYVELRCDPISGHTALYWYRQSLGQGPEFLIYFQGTGAADDSGLPNDRFFAVRPEGSVSTLKIQRTERGDSAVYLCASSAWGDRDTQYFGPGTRLTVL.

At least ten counts were recorded for this clonotype. J is TRBJ2-7 and V is TRBV6-6; possibly TRBD1 for D (6 bases). This CDR3 is built from 12 residues. Trimming removed 8 bases from V and 2 bases from J, with 10 bases in between. Germline V gene sequence: CDR1 MNHNY, CDR2 SVGAGI (reference sequence). The CDR3 sequence: CASGGNAYEQYF. DNA of the CDR3: TGTGCCAGCGGGGGCAACGCCTACGAGCAGTACTTC.

The sample holds many counts of this clonotype. V and J are TRBV2 and TRBJ2-5; D tentatively reads TRBD1 or TRBD2 (5 bases each). The CDR3 extends over 13 amino acids. Per the germline V gene, CDR1 is SNHLY and CDR2 is FYNNEI. The V gene lost 7 bases and the J gene lost 2 bases, with 11 bases spanning the gap. CDR3 sequence (DNA): TGTGCCAGCATGAGGGGTGGACAAGAGACCCAGTACTTC. Translation: CASMRGGQETQYF. Based on the CDR3 plus reference TRBV2 and TRBJ2-5, the full variable domain is EPEVTQTPSHQVTQMGQEVILRCVPISNHLYFYWYRQILGQKVEFLVSFYNNEISEKSEIFDDQFSVERPDGSNFTLKIRSTKLEDSAMYFCASMRGGQETQYFGPGTRLLVL.

This clonotype was picked up many times. The genes are TRBV10-3 and TRBJ2-7; perhaps D is TRBD1 or TRBD2 (6 bases each). The CDR3 is 17 residues long. From germline, CDR1 is ENHRY and CDR2 SYGVKD. The V and J ends lost 3 bases and 2 bases respectively, with 20 bases between them. CDR3 in DNA: TGTGCCATCAGTGAAGACAAGGGGGGAATCCAAGCCTACGAGCAGTACTTC. Amino acids: CAISEDKGGIQAYEQYF.

Ten or more counts support this clonotype. This chain connects TRBV25-1 to TRBJ2-5; 9 bases agree with TRBD1. V lost 6 bases, J lost 2 bases, and 7 bases stayed unmatched. Germline CDR1 is MGHDK and CDR2 is SYGVNS. The CDR3 loop spans 15 amino acids. CDR3 DNA: TGTGCCAGCAGAAGACAGGGGGGGCCTCAAGAGACCCAGTACTTC. This sequence encodes CASRRQGGPQETQYF.

This clonotype was recorded at least ten times. J is TRBJ2-7 and V is TRBV2, with D unresolved. Germline CDR1 reads SNHLY; CDR2 reads FYNNEI. This CDR3 region has 11 residues. Trimming shortened V by 7 bases and J by 7 bases, and 11 bases separated the two germline ends. The CDR3 spells CASNFLEEQYF. The CDR3 DNA reads as TGTGCCAGCAACTTTTTAGAAGAGCAGTACTTC. Together with reference TRBV2 and TRBJ2-7, the CDR3 gives the full variable domain: EPEVTQTPSHQVTQMGQEVILRCVPISNHLYFYWYRQILGQKVEFLVSFYNNEISEKSEIFDDQFSVERPDGSNFTLKIRSTKLEDSAMYFCASNFLEEQYFGPGTRLTVT.

In its sample, this clonotype was seen many times. The chain uses TRBV20-1 and TRBJ2-1, with D perhaps matching TRBD1 (6 bases). With 0 bases removed from V and 7 bases from J, the gap between germline ends came to 13 bases. The CDR3 runs to 14 residues. Germline V gene sequence: CDR1 DFQATT, CDR2 SNEGSKA (reference sequence). The CDR3 DNA follows: TGCAGTGCTAGAGATCAACAGGGTTGGAATGAGCAGTTCTTC. It codes for CSARDQQGWNEQFF.

The V gene is TRBV20-1, the J gene TRBJ1-3, with D unresolved. This CDR3 has 13 amino acids. CDR1 DFQATT and CDR2 SNEGSKA come from the germline V gene (reference sequence). Trimming took 3 bases from V and 4 from J, leaving 10 bases between them. The CDR3 nucleotides are TGCAGTGCTAGTAGAGATATCGGAAACACCATATATTTT. Amino acids: CSASRDIGNTIYF.

Ten or more counts support this clonotype. The gene calls are TRBV20-1 and TRBJ2-3, with D perhaps matching TRBD1 (6 bases). The germline gives CDR1 DFQATT, CDR2 SNEGSKA (reference sequence). CDR3 length: 17 residues. Trimming took off 1 base at V and 1 base at J, with 18 bases between the two ends. The CDR3 region is CSARGQGSWARTDTQYF. In DNA, the CDR3 is TGCAGTGCTAGAGGTCAGGGGTCCTGGGCTCGCACAGATACGCAGTATTTT.

V and J are TRBV28 and TRBJ1-6, with a weak D call TRBD1 (5 bases). Trimming stripped 2 bases from V and 0 bases from J, with 17 bases between. Germline CDR1 and CDR2: MDHEN and SYDVKM. This CDR3 has 19 residues. The CDR3 coding sequence is TGTGCCAGCAGTTTAAGGCTCAGGGTTGAGAGCTCCTATAATTCACCCCTCCACTTT. Translating it yields CASSLRLRVESSYNSPLHF.

Ten or more counts support this clonotype. CDR3 protein: CASSFGLAGPETQYF. CDR3 in DNA: TGTGCCAGCAGCTTCGGACTAGCGGGACCGGAGACCCAGTACTTC. The V gene is TRBV7-9, the J gene TRBJ2-5; TRBD2 agrees at 12 bases. The CDR3 totals 15 residues. The V segment lost 3 bases and the J segment 5 bases; nucleotides outside the gene matches: 4. Germline V gene sequence: CDR1 SEHNR, CDR2 FQNEAQ (reference sequence).

The gene calls are TRBV3-1 and TRBJ1-4, with TRBD1 matching over 10 bases. Germline-derived CDR1 and CDR2 are LGHDT and YNNKEL (reference sequence). The CDR3 runs to 14 residues. V shed 3 bases and J 6 bases; nucleotides not matched to a gene: 1. The CDR3 DNA reads TGTGCCAGCAGCCAGGGGACAGGGGATGAAAAACTGTTTTTT. As protein: CASSQGTGDEKLFF.

There are many counts of this clonotype. This chain connects TRBV20-1 to TRBJ2-3; the match to TRBD2 covers 7 bases. CDR1 is DFQATT, CDR2 SNEGSKA, per germline (reference sequence). The CDR3 loop spans 14 amino acids. J lost 6 bases, V lost 2 bases, and 8 bases had no gene match. CDR3 DNA: TGCAGTGCTAGAAGCTCTAGCGGCGTCGATACGCAGTATTTT. This codes for CSARSSSGVDTQYF.

This clonotype showed up many times. This chain connects TRBV13 to TRBJ2-1; D is undetermined. CDR3 size: 14 residues. V shed 0 bases and J shed 7 bases, with 10 bases lying between them. Looked up from germline, CDR1 is PRHDT and CDR2 is FYEKMQ (reference sequence). DNA of the CDR3: TGTGCCAGCAGCTTAGGCCTAGATGGGAATGAGCAGTTCTTC. Translated, it gives CASSLGLDGNEQFF.

This clonotype was seen repeatedly, ten times or more. J is TRBJ2-2 and V is TRBV12-3 or TRBV12-4; D is unresolved. The CDR3 runs 11 residues. V dropped 6 bases and J dropped 7 bases, with 6 bases sitting between them. CDR3 region: CASSLHGELFF. Written as DNA, the CDR3 is TGTGCCAGCAGCCTCCACGGGGAGCTGTTTTTT.

This clonotype was seen many times. The V and J genes are TRBV7-2 and TRBJ2-5, with D hard to call. Trimming shortened V by 5 bases and J by 2 bases, and 9 bases separated the two germline ends. CDR1 is SGHTA and CDR2 is FQGNSA in the germline V gene. The length of the CDR3 is 13 residues. The CDR3 protein is CASSPDFQETQYF. CDR3 bases: TGTGCCAGCAGCCCCGATTTTCAAGAGACCCAGTACTTC.

This clonotype is termed medium-sized. This chain uses TRBV28 with TRBJ2-7, with 8 positions matching TRBD2. This CDR3 comprises 13 residues. V lost 7 bases and J lost 7; bases outside the gene matches: 9. Germline CDR1 reads MDHEN; CDR2 reads SYDVKM. For the CDR3, the DNA is TGTGCCAGCATCGGCGGGGGGACTCTAGAGCAGTACTTC. Its protein product is CASIGGGTLEQYF.

This clonotype was observed at least ten times. The CDR3 bases are TGTGCCAGCATTGAGGGGAGCAACACCGGGGAGCTGTTTTTT. Its protein product is CASIEGSNTGELFF. The J gene is TRBJ2-2, the V gene TRBV7-9, with D possibly called TRBD1 or TRBD2 (5 bases each). The germline V gene encodes CDR1 SEHNR and CDR2 FQNEAQ (reference sequence). Trimming cost V 7 bases and J 2 bases, with 11 bases left between them. CDR3 length equals 14 residues.